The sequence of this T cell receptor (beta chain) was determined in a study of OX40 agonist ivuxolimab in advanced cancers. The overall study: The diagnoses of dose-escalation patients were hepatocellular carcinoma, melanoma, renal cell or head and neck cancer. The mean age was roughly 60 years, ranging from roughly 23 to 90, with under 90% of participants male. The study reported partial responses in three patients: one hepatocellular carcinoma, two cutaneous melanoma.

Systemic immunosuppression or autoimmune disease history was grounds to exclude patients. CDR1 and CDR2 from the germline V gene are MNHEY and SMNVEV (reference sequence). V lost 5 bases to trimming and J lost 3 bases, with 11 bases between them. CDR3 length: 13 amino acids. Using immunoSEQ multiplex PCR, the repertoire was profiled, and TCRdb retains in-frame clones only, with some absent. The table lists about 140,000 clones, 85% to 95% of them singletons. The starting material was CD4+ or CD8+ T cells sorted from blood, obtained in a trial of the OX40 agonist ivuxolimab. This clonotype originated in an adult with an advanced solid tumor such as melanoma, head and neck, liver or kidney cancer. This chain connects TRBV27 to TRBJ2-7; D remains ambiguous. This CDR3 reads CASSTGPFYEQYF. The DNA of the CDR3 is TGTGCCAGCAGTACGGGTCCTTTCTACGAGCAGTACTTC.